The rows below give T cell receptor beta chains drawn from one sample of a study of cytomegalovirus exposure and HLA in healthy donors. The protocol was immunoSEQ multiplex PCR, while the TCRdb copy is restricted to in-frame clones and leaves out a portion. The repertoire holds tens of thousands of clones, with 75% to 80% as singletons. The sequenced sample was PBMCs. The receptors shown here come from a female donor in good health and CMV-seronegative. Each CDR3 is given with its conserved first and last residue. D genes are given only for firm matches. A row's size may be missing; if present it is once, few, many or a size class.

j_gene | d_gene | abundance | v_gene | CDR3nt | CDR3aa
TRBJ2-7 | . | . | TRBV5-1 | TGCGCCAGCAGCTTGGCCGGTGGTCGAGAGCAGTACTTC | CASSLAGGREQYF
TRBJ2-1 | . | few | TRBV9 | TGTGCCAGCAGCGTAGCTCCAAGTGTAGATGAGCAGTTCTTC | CASSVAPSVDEQFF
TRBJ2-3 | . | . | TRBV10-3 | TGTGCCATCGGCGAGGCCACAGATACGCAGTATTTT | CAIGEATDTQYF
TRBJ1-1 | . | . | TRBV4-2 | TGTGCCGCCTCGGGGGGGCAGGAATACACTGAAGCTTTCTTT | CAASGGQEYTEAFF
TRBJ1-3 | . | few | TRBV4-3 | TGCGCCAGCAGCCAGGCTCGGGTGGAAAGGGGTCCTGGAAACACCATATATTTT | CASSQARVERGPGNTIYF
TRBJ2-7 | . | . | TRBV7-2 | TGTGCCAGCAGCTTAGCCAACGAGCAGTACTTC | CASSLANEQYF
TRBJ2-7 | TRBD1 | . | TRBV4-1 | TGCGCCAGCAGCCCCGTCGAGGGGGCCGACTACGAGCAGTACTTC | CASSPVEGADYEQYF
TRBJ1-1 | . | . | TRBV28 | TGTGCCAGCACTTACGAGGGAGCTCTAAGAGCGGCTTTCTTT | CASTYEGALRAAFF
TRBJ1-4 | TRBD1 | few | TRBV18 | TGTGCCAGCTCACTCGGACGGGCGACAGGGTCATCGCTGCCCTCTGAAAAACTGTTTTTT | CASSLGRATGSSLPSEKLFF
TRBJ1-1 | . | . | TRBV5-1 | TGCGCCAGCAGCTTCCCGGACTCAGGAGCTTTCTTT | CASSFPDSGAFF
TRBJ1-2 | TRBD1 | . | TRBV19 | TGTGCCAGTACCTCCCCGGACAGGGGGAACTATGGCTACACCTTC | CASTSPDRGNYGYTF
TRBJ1-3 | . | . | TRBV19 | TGTGCCAGTAGCCCAGGGAAGGGCTCTGGAAACACCATATATTTT | CASSPGKGSGNTIYF
TRBJ2-3 | . | . | TRBV6-5 | TGTGCCAGCAGTACCGACTCGGGGGCAGATACGCAGTATTTT | CASSTDSGADTQYF
TRBJ1-1 | . | . | TRBV7-9 | TGTGCCAGCAGCCGACTCCGCACTGAAGCTTTCTTT | CASSRLRTEAFF
TRBJ2-7 | TRBD1 | . | TRBV27 | TGTGCCAGCAGTTCCAGTGAGGGGGACAGACACTACGAGCAGTACTTC | CASSSSEGDRHYEQYF
TRBJ1-3 | . | . | TRBV7-2 | TGTGCCAGCAGTCTAGGGGGTACGACTGGAAACACCATATATTTT | CASSLGGTTGNTIYF
TRBJ1-5 | TRBD1 | . | TRBV10-3 | TGTGCCATCAGTGACACAGGGGGCCAGCCCCAGCATTTT | CAISDTGGQPQHF